A selection of T cell receptor beta chains follows, all from one sample in a study of PD-1 blockade in mismatch repair-deficient tumors. Assay used: immunoSEQ multiplex PCR; TCRdb lists only in-frame clones, some missing. The data contain some 51,000 clones, approximately 81% of them seen just once; the ten biggest clones take up approximately 8.4%. The source was peripheral blood, collected 20 weeks after starting pembrolizumab. The receptors stem from an adult with mismatch repair-deficient cancer. Each CDR3 is given with its conserved first and last residue. A D gene is named only where the DNA matches it firmly. Only part of the rows carry a size: once, few, many, or a class if the clone is expanded.

v_gene	j_gene	abundance	d_gene	CDR3nt	CDR3aa
TRBV18	TRBJ2-2	NA	NA	TGTGCCAGCTCACCAAAGGCTCTCACCGGGGAGCTGTTTTTT	CASSPKALTGELFF
TRBV6-5	TRBJ1-5	few	NA	TGTGCCAGCAGCTCAGACAGGAGCAATCAGCCCCAGCATTTT	CASSSDRSNQPQHF
TRBV25-1	TRBJ2-6	NA	TRBD1	TGTGCCAGCAGTACCCCCGGGACAGGGAAAGACGTCCTGACTTTC	CASSTPGTGKDVLTF
TRBV10-3	TRBJ2-1	NA	NA	TGTGCCATCAGTGAAACTGAGCGGGAGCAGTTCTTC	CAISETEREQFF
TRBV7-9	TRBJ2-7	NA	NA	TGTGCCAGCAGCTCTCCCACCGGGACAACCTACGAGCAGTACTTC	CASSSPTGTTYEQYF
TRBV6-4	TRBJ1-1	NA	NA	TGTGCCAGCAGTGATACCGGGGCCACTGAAGCTTTCTTT	CASSDTGATEAFF
TRBV4-2	TRBJ1-2	NA	NA	TGTGCCAGCAGCCAAGGGGGGGCCGGGGATGGCTACACCTTC	CASSQGGAGDGYTF
TRBV7-9	TRBJ1-5	few	NA	TGTGCCAGCAGCTTCACAGAAGGCAGCCAGCCCCAGCATTTT	CASSFTEGSQPQHF
TRBV6-1	TRBJ1-5	NA	NA	TGTGCCAGCAGTGAAGCTAGCCGGGGGGTTATAAGCAATCAGCCCCAGCATTTT	CASSEASRGVISNQPQHF
TRBV7-3	TRBJ2-5	NA	TRBD1	TGTGCCAGCAGCCGCCTCCAGGGGGCAGGGGAGGCCCAGTACTTC	CASSRLQGAGEAQYF
TRBV6-5	TRBJ1-2	NA	NA	TGTGCCAGCAGGACAAACTATGGCTACACCTTC	CASRTNYGYTF
TRBV7-2	TRBJ2-5	NA	NA	TGTGCCAGCGGCTCAGAGACCCAGTACTTC	CASGSETQYF
TRBV7-9	TRBJ1-5	NA	NA	TGTGCCAGCAGCTTAGTAAATAGCAATCAGCCCCAGCATTTT	CASSLVNSNQPQHF
TRBV11-2	TRBJ1-3	NA	TRBD1	TGTGCCAGCAGCTCTGGGACAGTCTCTGGAAACACCATATATTTT	CASSSGTVSGNTIYF
TRBV11-3	TRBJ1-1	NA	NA	TGTGCCAGCAGCTTAGGAGGGAACACTGAAGCTTTCTTT	CASSLGGNTEAFF
TRBV15	TRBJ1-2	NA	NA	TGTGCCACCAGCAGAGCCGAGACCGGAGGGGGGGGCTACACCTTC	CATSRAETGGGGYTF
TRBV19	TRBJ1-3	NA	TRBD1	TGTGCCGCTGATCCGGGACAGCCTGGAAACACCATATATTTT	CAADPGQPGNTIYF
TRBV14	TRBJ1-3	NA	NA	TGTGCCAGCAGCTATGGCGCCTCTGGAAACACCATATATTTT	CASSYGASGNTIYF
TRBV19	TRBJ1-1	NA	TRBD1	TGTGCCAGTAGTATTTCACAGGGGAGGACTGAAGCTTTCTTT	CASSISQGRTEAFF
TRBV7-2	TRBJ2-1	once	TRBD2	TGTGCCAGCAGCTCGTTCGGGGGGGCCTCCTACAATGAGCAGTTCTTC	CASSSFGGASYNEQFF
TRBV5-4	TRBJ2-7	NA	NA	TGTGCCAGCAGCTTGGGGGGGGGCACCTACGAGCAGTACTTC	CASSLGGGTYEQYF
TRBV28	TRBJ2-2	NA	NA	TGTGCCAGCAGTTTCGAAGGACCGGGGACCGGGGAGCTGTTTTTT	CASSFEGPGTGELFF
TRBV19	TRBJ2-1	NA	NA	TGTGCCAGTAGCGGCTCGGGGAATGAGCAGTTCTTC	CASSGSGNEQFF
TRBV6-5	TRBJ2-1	NA	NA	TGTGCCAGCAGCGGGCAGGGTAGCTCCTACAATGAGCAGTTCTTC	CASSGQGSSYNEQFF
TRBV7-6	TRBJ1-1	NA	TRBD1	TGTGCCAGCAGCTTAGTCCAGGACAGGGGGAACACTGAAGCTTTCTTT	CASSLVQDRGNTEAFF
TRBV7-9	TRBJ2-1	medium-sized	NA	TGTGCCAGCAGCTCAAGCTGGAATGAGCAGTTCTTC	CASSSSWNEQFF
TRBV4-2	TRBJ2-7	NA	TRBD2	TGTGCCAGCAGCCAAGATCTGCTAGCGGTATCCTACGAGCAGTACTTC	CASSQDLLAVSYEQYF
TRBV4-1	TRBJ2-1	NA	NA	TGCGCCAGCAGCCATAATCCGTACAATGAGCAGTTCTTC	CASSHNPYNEQFF
TRBV28	TRBJ1-1	NA	NA	TGTGCCAGCAGTTTGAGTCAGGGGACGAACACTGAAGCTTTCTTT	CASSLSQGTNTEAFF
TRBV6-5	TRBJ2-7	NA	TRBD2	TGTGCCAGCAGTCGCTCGACTAGCGGGCAATACGAGCAGTACTTC	CASSRSTSGQYEQYF
TRBV6-5	TRBJ1-2	NA	NA	TGTGCCAGCAGCACCCCTAGTGGGAACTATGGCTACACCTTC	CASSTPSGNYGYTF
TRBV7-3	TRBJ2-1	NA	TRBD1	TGTGCCAGCAGCTTAACCCCACGGACAGGGGGCCCCTACAATGAGCAGTTCTTC	CASSLTPRTGGPYNEQFF
TRBV5-1	TRBJ2-5	NA	NA	TGCGCCAGCAGCTTGGGTACAGAAGAGACCCAGTACTTC	CASSLGTEETQYF
TRBV6-6	TRBJ2-2	few	NA	TGTGCCAGCAGTTACAAATCGGACGGTCATGGGGAGGAGCTGTTTTTT	CASSYKSDGHGEELFF
TRBV19	TRBJ1-5	NA	NA	TGTGCCAGTAGGACAGGAAAAGGGAACAATCAGCCCCAGCATTTT	CASRTGKGNNQPQHF
TRBV5-6	TRBJ2-7	NA	NA	TGTGCCAGCAGCTCGGGGACCCTCGAGCAGTACTTC	CASSSGTLEQYF
TRBV11-3	TRBJ2-2	few	TRBD1	TGTGCCAGCAGCCGGACAGGGGTTCTGGCCGGGGAGCTGTTTTTT	CASSRTGVLAGELFF
TRBV5-4	TRBJ2-7	NA	TRBD1	TGTGCCAGCAGCGTACAGGGGGCTACCTACGAGCAGTACTTC	CASSVQGATYEQYF
TRBV9	TRBJ2-3	NA	TRBD2	TGTGCCAGCAGCCGATTAGCGGGGGATACGCAGTATTTT	CASSRLAGDTQYF
TRBV5-1	TRBJ2-3	NA	TRBD2	TGCGCCAGCAGCCCCGGGACTAGCGGGATAGCAGATACGCAGTATTTT	CASSPGTSGIADTQYF
TRBV7-5	TRBJ1-2	NA	NA	NA	CASSWGSGSNYGYTF
TRBV6-6	TRBJ1-1	once	TRBD1	TGTGCCAGCAGTGGGACAGGGGGGGTAAACACTGAAGCTTTCTTT	CASSGTGGVNTEAFF
TRBV7-9	TRBJ2-7	NA	NA	TGTGCCAGCAGCTTTGAGCCCCGATACGAGCAGTACTTC	CASSFEPRYEQYF
TRBV5-5	TRBJ2-4	NA	TRBD1	TGTGCCAGCAGTCGACAGGGGGCGAGGGACATTCAGTACTTC	CASSRQGARDIQYF